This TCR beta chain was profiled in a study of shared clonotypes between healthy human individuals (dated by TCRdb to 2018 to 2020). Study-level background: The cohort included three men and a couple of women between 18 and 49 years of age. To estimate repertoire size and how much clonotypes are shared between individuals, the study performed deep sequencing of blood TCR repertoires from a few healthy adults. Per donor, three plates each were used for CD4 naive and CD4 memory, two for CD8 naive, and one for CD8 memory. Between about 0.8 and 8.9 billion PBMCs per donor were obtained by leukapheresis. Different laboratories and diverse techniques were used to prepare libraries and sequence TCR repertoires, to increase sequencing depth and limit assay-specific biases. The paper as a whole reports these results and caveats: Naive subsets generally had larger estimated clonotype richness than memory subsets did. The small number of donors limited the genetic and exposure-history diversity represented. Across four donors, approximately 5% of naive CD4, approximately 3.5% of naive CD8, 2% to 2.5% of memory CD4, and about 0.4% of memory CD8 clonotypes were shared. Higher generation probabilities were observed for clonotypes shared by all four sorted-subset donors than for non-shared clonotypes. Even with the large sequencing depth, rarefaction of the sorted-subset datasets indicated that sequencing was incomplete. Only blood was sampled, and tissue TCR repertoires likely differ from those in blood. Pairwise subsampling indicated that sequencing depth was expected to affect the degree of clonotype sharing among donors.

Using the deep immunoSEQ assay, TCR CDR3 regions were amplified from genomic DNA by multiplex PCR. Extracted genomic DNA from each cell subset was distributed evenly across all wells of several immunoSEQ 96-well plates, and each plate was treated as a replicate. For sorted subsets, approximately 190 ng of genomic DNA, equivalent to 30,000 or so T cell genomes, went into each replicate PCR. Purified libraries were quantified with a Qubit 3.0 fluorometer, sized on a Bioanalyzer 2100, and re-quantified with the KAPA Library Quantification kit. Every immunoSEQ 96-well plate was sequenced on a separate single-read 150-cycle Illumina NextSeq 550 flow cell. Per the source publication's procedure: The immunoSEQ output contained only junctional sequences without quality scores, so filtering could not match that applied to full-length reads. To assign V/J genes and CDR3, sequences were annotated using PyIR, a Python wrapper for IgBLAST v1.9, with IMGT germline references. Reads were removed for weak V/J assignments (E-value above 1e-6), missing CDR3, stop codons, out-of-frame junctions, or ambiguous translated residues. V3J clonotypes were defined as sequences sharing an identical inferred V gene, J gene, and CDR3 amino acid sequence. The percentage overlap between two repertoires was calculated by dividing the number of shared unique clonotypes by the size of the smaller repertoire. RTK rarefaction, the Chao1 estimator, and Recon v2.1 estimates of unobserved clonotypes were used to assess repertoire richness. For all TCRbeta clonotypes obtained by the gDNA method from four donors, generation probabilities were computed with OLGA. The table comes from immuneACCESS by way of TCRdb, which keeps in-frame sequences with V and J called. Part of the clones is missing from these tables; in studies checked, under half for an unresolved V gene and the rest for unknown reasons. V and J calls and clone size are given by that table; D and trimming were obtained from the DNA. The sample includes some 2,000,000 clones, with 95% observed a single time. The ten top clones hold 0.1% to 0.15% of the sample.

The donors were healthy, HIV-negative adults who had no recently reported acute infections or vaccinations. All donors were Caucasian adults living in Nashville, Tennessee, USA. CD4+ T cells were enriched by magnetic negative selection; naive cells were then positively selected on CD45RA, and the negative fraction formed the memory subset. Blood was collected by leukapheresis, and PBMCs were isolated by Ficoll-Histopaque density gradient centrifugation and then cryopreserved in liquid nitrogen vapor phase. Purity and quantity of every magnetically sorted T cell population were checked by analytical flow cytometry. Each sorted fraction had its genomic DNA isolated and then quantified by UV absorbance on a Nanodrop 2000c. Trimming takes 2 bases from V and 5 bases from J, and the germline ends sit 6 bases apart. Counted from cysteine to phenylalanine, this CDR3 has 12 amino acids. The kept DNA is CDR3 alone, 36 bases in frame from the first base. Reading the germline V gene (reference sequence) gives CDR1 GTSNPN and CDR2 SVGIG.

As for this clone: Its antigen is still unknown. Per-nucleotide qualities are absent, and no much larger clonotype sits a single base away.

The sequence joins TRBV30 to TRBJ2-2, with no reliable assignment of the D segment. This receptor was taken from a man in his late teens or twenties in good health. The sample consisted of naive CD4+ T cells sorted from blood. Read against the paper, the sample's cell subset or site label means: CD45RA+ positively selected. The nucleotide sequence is TGTGCCTGGAGTTCTCAAACCGGGGAGCTGTTTTTT. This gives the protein CAWSSQTGELFF.